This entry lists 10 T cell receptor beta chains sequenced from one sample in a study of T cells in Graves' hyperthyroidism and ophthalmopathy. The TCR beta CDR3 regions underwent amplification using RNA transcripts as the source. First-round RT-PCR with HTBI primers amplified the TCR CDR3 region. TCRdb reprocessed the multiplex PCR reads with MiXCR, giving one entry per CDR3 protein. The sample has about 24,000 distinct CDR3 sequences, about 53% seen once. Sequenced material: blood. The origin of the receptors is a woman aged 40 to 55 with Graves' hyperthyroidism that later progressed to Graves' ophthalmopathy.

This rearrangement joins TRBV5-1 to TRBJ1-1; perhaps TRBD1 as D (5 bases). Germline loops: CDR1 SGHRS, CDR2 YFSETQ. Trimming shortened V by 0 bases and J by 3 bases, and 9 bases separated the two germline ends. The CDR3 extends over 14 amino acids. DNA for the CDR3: TGCGCCAGCAGCTTGGGGACATTGCACACTGAAGCTTTCTTT. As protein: CASSLGTLHTEAFF. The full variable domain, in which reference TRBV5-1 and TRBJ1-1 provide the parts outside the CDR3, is KAGVTQTPRYLIKTRGQQVTLSCSPISGHRSVSWYQQTPGQGLQFLFEYFSETQRNKGNFPGRFSGRQFSNSRSEMNVSTLELGDSALYLCASSLGTLHTEAFFGQGTRLTVV.

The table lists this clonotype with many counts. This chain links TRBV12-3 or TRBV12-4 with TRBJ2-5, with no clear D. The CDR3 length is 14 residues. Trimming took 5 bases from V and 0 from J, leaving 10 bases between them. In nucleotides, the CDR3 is TGTGCCAGCAGTGAAGAGCAGTACCAAGAGACCCAGTACTTC. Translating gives CASSEEQYQETQYF.

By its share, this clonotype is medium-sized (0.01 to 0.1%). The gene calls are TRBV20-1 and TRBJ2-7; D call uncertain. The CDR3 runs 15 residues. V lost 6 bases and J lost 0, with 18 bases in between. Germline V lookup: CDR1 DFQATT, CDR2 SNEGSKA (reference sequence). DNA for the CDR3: TGCAGTGCCCCCGGTCACGGGCTGGCCTCCTACGAGCAGTACTTC. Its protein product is CSAPGHGLASYEQYF.

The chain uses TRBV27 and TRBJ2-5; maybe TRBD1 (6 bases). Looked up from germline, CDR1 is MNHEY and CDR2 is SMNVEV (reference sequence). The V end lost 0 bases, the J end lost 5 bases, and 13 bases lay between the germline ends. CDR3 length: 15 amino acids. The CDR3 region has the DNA TGTGCCAGCAGTTTATCCGCCAGGGGCTGGGAGACCCAGTACTTC. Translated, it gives CASSLSARGWETQYF.

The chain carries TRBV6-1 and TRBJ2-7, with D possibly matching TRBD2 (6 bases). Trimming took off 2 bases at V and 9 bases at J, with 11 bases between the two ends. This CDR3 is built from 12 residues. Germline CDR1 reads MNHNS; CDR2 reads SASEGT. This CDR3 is CASSEIMGGQYF. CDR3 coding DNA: TGTGCCAGCAGTGAAATCATGGGAGGGCAGTACTTC.

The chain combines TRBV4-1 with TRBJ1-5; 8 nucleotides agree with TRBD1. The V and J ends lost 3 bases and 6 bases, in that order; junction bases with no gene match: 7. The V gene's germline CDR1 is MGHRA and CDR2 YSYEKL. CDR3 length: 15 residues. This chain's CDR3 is CASSHETGVGQPQHF. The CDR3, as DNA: TGCGCCAGCAGCCACGAGACAGGGGTCGGTCAGCCCCAGCATTTT.

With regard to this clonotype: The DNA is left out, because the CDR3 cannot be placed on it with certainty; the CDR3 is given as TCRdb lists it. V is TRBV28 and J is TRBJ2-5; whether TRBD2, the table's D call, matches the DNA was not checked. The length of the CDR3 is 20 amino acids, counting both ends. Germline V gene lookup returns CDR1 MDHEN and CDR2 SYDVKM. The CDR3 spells CASRRAFREKLFFGSGTQYF.

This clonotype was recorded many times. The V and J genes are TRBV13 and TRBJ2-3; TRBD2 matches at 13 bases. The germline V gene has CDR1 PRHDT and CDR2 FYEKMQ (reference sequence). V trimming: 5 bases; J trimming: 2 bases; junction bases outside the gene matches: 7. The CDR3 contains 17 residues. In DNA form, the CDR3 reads TGTGCCAGCAGCCCAGAGACTAGCGGGAGGAACACAGATACGCAGTATTTT. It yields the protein CASSPETSGRNTDTQYF.

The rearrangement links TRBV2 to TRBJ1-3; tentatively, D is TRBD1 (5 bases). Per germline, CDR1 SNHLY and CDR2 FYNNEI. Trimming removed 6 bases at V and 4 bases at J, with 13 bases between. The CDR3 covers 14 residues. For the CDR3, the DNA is TGTGCCAGCAGGACCGGGGGATGGGGAAACACCATATATTTT. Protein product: CASRTGGWGNTIYF.

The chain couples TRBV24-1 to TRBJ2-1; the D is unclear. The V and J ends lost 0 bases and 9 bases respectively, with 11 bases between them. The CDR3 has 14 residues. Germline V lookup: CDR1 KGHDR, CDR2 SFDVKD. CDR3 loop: CATSDLLGWGEQFF. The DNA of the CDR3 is TGTGCCACCAGTGATTTGTTAGGGTGGGGTGAGCAGTTCTTC.